This T cell receptor (beta chain) was found in a study of blood T cell repertoires in COVID-19. Study background: T cells, B-cell-depleted T cells, or PBMCs provided the cDNA or gDNA that served as material.

In the original analysis: Amplification of reference gene primers provided the estimated nucleated cell counts. Measured with immunoSEQ multiplex PCR; TCRdb has only the in-frame clones, and not every one. V and J calls and clone size follow that table, whereas D and trimming were derived from the DNA. The sample comprises around 60,000 clones, 72% of which are singletons, and 4% to 5% rests with the top ten. Patients at the Seattle site were enrolled during active infection and followed longitudinally. The sequence came from a woman in her 70s with COVID-19, enrolled during active disease. The sequencing input was peripheral blood.

The CDR3 DNA follows: TGTGCCATCAGCCAGGGGAATGACGAGCAGTACTTC. It is translated as CAISQGNDEQYF. J is TRBJ2-7 and V is TRBV10-3; tentative D call: TRBD1 (6 bases). This CDR3 region has 12 residues. Germline assignment: CDR1 ENHRY and CDR2 SYGVKD. V was trimmed by 6 bases and J by 5 bases, leaving 11 bases between them.